This TCR beta chain was identified in a study of circulating CD8 cells and anti-PD-1 response in melanoma. Study results and caveats: Subset repertoires were largely private at M1, with under 7% shared. Expanded sorted subsets were checked for tumor reactivity using peptides.

This clonotype counts as medium-sized. Antigen specificity is unknown. Using approximately 15 ng of total RNA, TCR libraries were made with the QIAseq Immune Repertoire TCR panel. Using its own MiXCR run on the reads, TCRdb lists one record per CDR3 protein. Found here are 500 or so distinct CDR3 sequences, roughly 13% of them singletons; the top ten hold around 52%. Sorting of live CD3+CD8+TCRalphabeta+ cells by PD-1 and/or TIGIT gave four subsets. The V and J ends lost 5 bases and 4 bases respectively, with 14 bases between them. Germline V lookup: CDR1 SGHTA, CDR2 FQGNSA. The CDR3 contains 14 residues.

The sample in question was CD8+ T cells from PBMCs, obtained at baseline or after one month of anti-PD-1 therapy (not recorded which). This TCR derives from a human donor with melanoma. The chain employs TRBV7-2 and TRBJ1-1; D unclear. The CDR3 DNA reads as TGTGCCAGCAGCACGACACCATACTCCACTGAAGCTTTCTTT. As protein: CASSTTPYSTEAFF.